This entry is about one TCR beta chain. What this receptor recognizes is not known. Qualities for individual bases were not recorded, and no much larger clone is one base off. The collaborating institutions used their own protocols to collect whole blood in K2EDTA tubes. For TCRbeta analysis, collaborators shipped samples as frozen whole blood, isolated PBMCs, or DNA extracted from either of those sample types. These data come from a study of blood T cell repertoires in COVID-19 (dated by TCRdb to 2018 to 2020). Concerning the study at large: Samples covering the acute and convalescent phases of COVID-19 were provided by collaborators in the United States, Italy and Spain. Where available, HLA class I and class II types were obtained from metadata supplied by the sample provider rather than from assay-based typing. The samples were drawn from the first 160 participants of the ongoing ImmuneRACE study and from some 1,300 subjects provided by 6 global collaborators. The prospective study material was composed of cDNA or gDNA derived from T cells, B-cell-depleted T cells, or PBMCs. Deeply sampled blood TCRbeta repertoires from subjects exposed to, actively infected with, or recovered from COVID-19 were included in the dataset. The repertoires were made available in a free public database intended to serve as a resource for research on the immune response to SARS-CoV-2. Sample metadata almost always included a de-identified subject ID, COVID-19 status, age in years and sex. General findings and caveats noted by the study authors: Clinical and demographic metadata were provided uncurated, with the amount varying by source and participant.

Trimming removed 7 bases from V and 0 bases from J; the gene matches leave 6 bases unexplained. The germline V gene gives CDR1 as MDHEN and CDR2 as SYDVKM. The CDR3 runs 16 amino acids, cysteine and phenylalanine included. Of all the DNA, just the CDR3 is kept, 48 bases in frame from base 1. TCRbeta CDR3 regions were amplified from genomic DNA using the immunoSEQ Assay, a bias-controlled multiplex PCR. Processing in the source paper ran as follows. Nucleated cell counts per sample were estimated from amplification of reference gene primers within the assay. To quantify the absolute abundance of each unique TCRbeta CDR3 rearrangement, sequence reads were collapsed and filtered. For each sample, productive Simpson clonality was calculated as the square root of Simpson's diversity index across productive rearrangements. In TCRdb, the immuneACCESS table is reduced to in-frame sequences with V and J assigned. These tables do not hold every clone; where another copy was compared, an unresolved V gene accounts for under half, and the others remain unexplained. V, J and clone size reflect that table, while D and trimming were determined from the DNA. This sample holds 75,000 to 90,000 clones; 80% were observed only once. The top ten hold 12% of the sample.

This chain joins TRBV28 to TRBJ2-6; TRBD1 matches 7 bases in the middle. The specimen sequenced was peripheral blood. This TCR derives from a woman between 35 and 50 years old with active or convalescent COVID-19. The CDR3 reads CASMEGGLSGANVLTF. Read as DNA, the sequence is TGTGCCAGCATGGAAGGGGGCCTCTCTGGGGCCAACGTCCTGACTTTC.